The 13 T cell receptor beta chains below were found in one sample sequenced in a study of molecular identifiers for immune sequencing clone quantification. TCRdb independently ran MiXCR on the PCR reads; one entry per CDR3 protein. Of 550,000 to 750,000 distinct CDR3 sequences in the sample, about 20% were seen once. What was sequenced was naive CD8+ T cells from blood, with Jurkat cell RNA spiked in. Subset denoted: FACS-sorted CD8+CD4-CCR7+CD45RA+ naive T cells. The receptors were gathered from a human donor in good health. Some libraries in this study had Jurkat cell RNA spiked in.

This clonotype has at least ten counts. This sequence joins TRBV9 and TRBJ1-4, with D perhaps matching TRBD1 (6 bases). The V gene's germline CDR1 is SGDLS and CDR2 YYNGEE. V was pared by 3 bases and J by 6 bases, with 12 bases between. This CDR3 is built from 14 residues. The CDR3 bases are TGTGCCAGCAGCGCGACAGGTAACGATGAAAAACTGTTTTTT. This codes for CASSATGNDEKLFF.

This clonotype was observed at least ten times. This chain uses TRBV20-1 with TRBJ2-3; D is possibly TRBD2 (6 bases). Trimming removed 7 bases at V and 7 bases at J, with 15 bases between. CDR1 and CDR2 from the germline V gene are DFQATT and SNEGSKA (reference sequence). This CDR3 spans 12 amino acids. The CDR3 region has the DNA TGCAGTGGGGGAGGACGATGGAATACGCAGTATTTT. This translates into CSGGGRWNTQYF.

V and J are TRBV4-3 and TRBJ2-6, with D hard to call. Trimming shortened V by 6 bases and J by 0 bases, and 21 bases separated the two germline ends. This CDR3 contains 19 residues. Germline-derived CDR1 and CDR2 are LGHNA and YSLEER. The CDR3: CASSLDLTSFSSGANVLTF. As DNA, the CDR3 is TGCGCCAGCAGTTTAGACCTCACTTCCTTTTCCTCTGGGGCCAACGTCCTGACTTTC.

This clonotype was observed many times. This rearrangement joins TRBV6-6 to TRBJ2-3; maybe TRBD2 (6 bases). The length of the CDR3 is 15 residues. Germline CDR1 and CDR2: MNHNY and SVGAGI (reference sequence). Trimming took 2 bases from V and 1 from J, leaving 10 bases between them. The CDR3, as DNA: TGTGCCAGCAGTTACCCCCCGGGGGGCACAGATACGCAGTATTTT. As protein: CASSYPPGGTDTQYF.

V and J are TRBV6-1 and TRBJ2-3, with D uncertain. The CDR3 has 12 amino acids. Germline V gene lookup returns CDR1 MNHNS and CDR2 SASEGT. Deletions cut 7 bases from V and 6 bases from J, with 11 bases between. CDR3 sequence reads: CASTRESDTQYF. The CDR3 bases are TGTGCCAGCACGCGCGAGAGTGATACGCAGTATTTT.

The chain combines TRBV7-9 with TRBJ2-2; possible D gene TRBD2, 7 bases. Trimming removed 4 bases from V and 5 bases from J, with 14 bases in between. Germline CDR1 SEHNR, CDR2 FQNEAQ (reference sequence). The CDR3 extends over 15 amino acids. Here the CDR3 DNA reads TGTGCCAGCAGCTCCACGGGGGGCTGGACCGGGGAGCTGTTTTTT. Amino acids: CASSSTGGWTGELFF.

This clonotype showed up many times. The gene calls are TRBV28 and TRBJ1-1, with D maybe TRBD1 (5 bases). The CDR3 sequence is 18 residues long. Looked up from germline, CDR1 is MDHEN and CDR2 is SYDVKM. V gave up 6 bases and J gave up 2 bases, with 25 bases separating them. This CDR3 is CASSLPPPRSGGNTEAFF. CDR3 sequence (DNA): TGTGCCAGCAGCCTCCCCCCACCCAGGTCCGGGGGTAACACTGAAGCTTTCTTT.

The table lists this clonotype with a few counts. V usage is TRBV11-2 and J usage is TRBJ2-5; the D gene could be TRBD1 or TRBD2 (5 bases each). CDR1 is SGHAT and CDR2 is FQNNGV in the germline V gene. The V end was cut by 1 base, the J end by 5 bases, with 14 bases between. CDR3 size: 15 residues. The chain's CDR3 is CASSLASGWGETQYF. CDR3 DNA: TGTGCCAGCAGCTTAGCTTCGGGCTGGGGGGAGACCCAGTACTTC.

This clonotype was seen at least ten times. CDR3 DNA sequence: TGTGCCAGCAGCCCCTCTAGCGGGGCTGACACCGGGGAGCTGTTTTTT. It specifies CASSPSSGADTGELFF. V and J are TRBV13 and TRBJ2-2, with 9 bases matching TRBD2. Germline V gene sequence: CDR1 PRHDT, CDR2 FYEKMQ (reference sequence). This CDR3 has 16 amino acids. Trimming at V came to 5 bases and at J to 3 bases, leaving 7 bases not matched to a gene.

This clonotype was seen at least ten times. V usage is TRBV15 and J usage is TRBJ1-5, with 7 bases fitting TRBD1. J gave up 6 bases and V 7 bases, and 6 bases lay outside the gene matches. There are 13 residues in the CDR3. Germline V CDR1 and CDR2: LNHNV, YYDKDF (reference sequence). CDR3: CATTGYRGQPQHF. CDR3 nucleotide sequence: TGTGCCACCACGGGGTACAGGGGTCAGCCCCAGCATTTT.

The table lists this clonotype with a few counts. The gene calls are TRBV19 and TRBJ2-2, with D possibly TRBD2 on 7 matching bases. CDR3 length equals 16 residues. Germline V gene lookup returns CDR1 LNHDA and CDR2 SQIVND (reference sequence). V gave up 0 bases and J gave up 6 bases, with 14 bases separating them. The CDR3 nucleotides are TGTGCCAGTAGTATAGATGCAGGGGCGGGAGCCGGGGAGCTGTTTTTT. This sequence encodes CASSIDAGAGAGELFF.

The V call is TRBV29-1, the J call TRBJ1-2; TRBD1 might be the D (6 bases). Germline CDR1 and CDR2: SQVTM and ANQGSEA. The V end was cut by 3 bases, the J end by 3 bases, with 11 bases between. This CDR3 comprises 13 residues. As DNA, the CDR3 is TGCAGCGTTGAGACGGACAGAGACTATGGCTACACCTTC. It encodes CSVETDRDYGYTF.

This clonotype has a count of ten or more. The chain has TRBV28 and TRBJ2-1; 8 positions match TRBD2. V trimming: 6 bases; J trimming: 5 bases; junction bases outside the gene matches: 3. The CDR3 loop spans 13 amino acids. The germline V gene has CDR1 MDHEN and CDR2 SYDVKM. CDR3 nucleotide sequence: TGTGCCAGCAGGACTAGCGCGAACAATGAGCAGTTCTTC. It yields the protein CASRTSANNEQFF.